This note documents a single TCR beta chain sequence. Adult Caucasians living in Nashville, Tennessee made up all of the donors. This sample was taken from a study of shared clonotypes between healthy human individuals. Trimming took off 4 bases at V and 4 bases at J, with 17 bases between the two ends. This CDR3 region has 14 residues. Germline V gene data show CDR1 as SQVTM and CDR2 as ANQGSEA. Here immunoSEQ multiplex PCR was the method, and the copy in TCRdb shows in-frame clones only, minus some. The table includes some 2,500,000 clones, 80% to 95% detected once. Sequenced sample: naive CD4+ T cells from PBMCs. Subset described: CD45RA+ positively selected. The source is a man younger than 30 in good health. Some clones in this sample may be carry-over from other donors' samples. The chain employs TRBV29-1 and TRBJ2-7, with TRBD2 as a possible D gene (6 bases). This CDR3 is CSVALQLATYEQYF. The CDR3 region has the DNA TGCAGCGTTGCCCTCCAACTAGCAACTTACGAGCAGTACTTC.